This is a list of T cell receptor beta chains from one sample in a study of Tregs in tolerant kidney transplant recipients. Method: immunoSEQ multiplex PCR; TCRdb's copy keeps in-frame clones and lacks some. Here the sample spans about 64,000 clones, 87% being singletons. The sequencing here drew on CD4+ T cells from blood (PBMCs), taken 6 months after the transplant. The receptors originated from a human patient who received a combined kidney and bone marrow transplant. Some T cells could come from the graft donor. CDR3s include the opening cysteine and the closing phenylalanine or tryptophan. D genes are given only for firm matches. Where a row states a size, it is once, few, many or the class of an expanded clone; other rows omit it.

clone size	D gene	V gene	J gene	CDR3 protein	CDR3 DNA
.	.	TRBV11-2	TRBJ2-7	CASSSGTFYEQYF	TGTGCCAGCAGCTCAGGGACTTTCTACGAGCAGTACTTC
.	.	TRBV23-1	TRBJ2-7	CASSQSGIATDYEQYF	TGCGCCAGCAGTCAATCGGGGATAGCGACCGACTACGAGCAGTACTTC
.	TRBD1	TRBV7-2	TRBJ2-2	CASSSDRARELFF	TGTGCCAGCAGCTCCGACAGGGCGAGGGAGCTGTTTTTT
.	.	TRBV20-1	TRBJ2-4	CSARVTDIQYF	TGCAGTGCTAGGGTCACGGACATTCAGTACTTC
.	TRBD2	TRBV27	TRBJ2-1	CASSLSGGISYNEQFF	TGTGCCAGCAGTCTTAGCGGGGGGATCTCCTACAATGAGCAGTTCTTC
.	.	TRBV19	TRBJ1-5	CASSIEQGDQPQHF	TGTGCCAGTAGTATAGAACAGGGTGATCAGCCCCAGCATTTT
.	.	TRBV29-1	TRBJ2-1	CSGGGGAGEQFF	TGCAGCGGCGGAGGGGGGGCGGGGGAGCAGTTCTTC
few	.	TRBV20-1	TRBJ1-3	CSAINRNTIYF	TGCAGTGCAATTAACAGAAACACCATATATTTT
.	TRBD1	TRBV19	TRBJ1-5	CASKIQGPSYQPQHF	TGTGCCAGTAAAATACAGGGGCCGTCTTATCAGCCCCAGCATTTT
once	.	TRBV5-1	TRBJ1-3	CASTPDSFSGNTIYF	TGCGCCAGCACCCCGGACAGTTTCTCTGGAAACACCATATATTTT
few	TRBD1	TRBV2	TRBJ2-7	CASSGDRASYEQYF	TGTGCCAGCAGTGGGGACAGGGCCTCCTACGAGCAGTACTTC
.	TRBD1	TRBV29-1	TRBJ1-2	CSAAAGTGNGYTF	TGCAGCGCCGCCGCCGGGACAGGGAACGGCTACACCTTC
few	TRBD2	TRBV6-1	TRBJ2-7	CASSEISGGPYEQYF	TGTGCCAGCAGTGAAATATCGGGGGGACCCTACGAGCAGTACTTC
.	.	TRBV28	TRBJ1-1	CASSRKGGRGLVEAFF	TGTGCCAGCAGTAGGAAGGGAGGAAGGGGCCTGGTAGAGGCTTTCTTT
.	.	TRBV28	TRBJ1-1	CASTRIGGAGTEAFF	TGTGCCAGCACCAGGATAGGGGGGGCGGGCACTGAAGCTTTCTTT
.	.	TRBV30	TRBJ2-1	CAWSKEGYNEQFF	TGTGCCTGGAGCAAGGAGGGTTACAATGAGCAGTTCTTC
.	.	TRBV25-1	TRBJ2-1	CASSEWYGEDWNEQFF	TGTGCCAGCAGTGAATGGTACGGGGAGGATTGGAATGAGCAGTTCTTC
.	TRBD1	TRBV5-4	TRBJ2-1	CASRPRDRGLNEQFF	TGTGCCAGCAGACCCCGGGACAGGGGGCTTAATGAGCAGTTCTTC
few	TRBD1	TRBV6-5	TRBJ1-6	CASSDRDRSPLHF	TGTGCCAGCAGTGACCGGGACAGATCACCCCTCCACTTT